This T cell receptor (beta chain) was identified during a study of blood T cell repertoires in COVID-19. Whole-study context: Specimens from acute and convalescent COVID-19 originated in the United States, Italy and Spain. T cells, B-cell-depleted T cells, or PBMCs supplied cDNA or gDNA.

V lost 4 bases to trimming and J lost 4 bases; unmatched junction nucleotides: 10. This CDR3 has 15 amino acids. The germline V gene has CDR1 SGDLS and CDR2 YYNGEE. In the source study's methods: Amplified reference gene primers provided the basis for estimating nucleated cell counts. Measured with immunoSEQ multiplex PCR; TCRdb has only the in-frame clones, and not every one. The V and J calls and the clone size are those of that table, but D and trimming were determined from the DNA. In the table there are about 73,000 clones, about 83% of which are singletons. This chain links TRBV9 with TRBJ1-2; 7 bases are a match to TRBD1. Specimen: peripheral blood. This sequence was found in a man aged 50-59 years with active COVID-19. As DNA, the CDR3 is TGTGCCAGCAGCCCCCGGACAGGAACCCTCTATGGCTACACCTTC. Translated: CASSPRTGTLYGYTF.